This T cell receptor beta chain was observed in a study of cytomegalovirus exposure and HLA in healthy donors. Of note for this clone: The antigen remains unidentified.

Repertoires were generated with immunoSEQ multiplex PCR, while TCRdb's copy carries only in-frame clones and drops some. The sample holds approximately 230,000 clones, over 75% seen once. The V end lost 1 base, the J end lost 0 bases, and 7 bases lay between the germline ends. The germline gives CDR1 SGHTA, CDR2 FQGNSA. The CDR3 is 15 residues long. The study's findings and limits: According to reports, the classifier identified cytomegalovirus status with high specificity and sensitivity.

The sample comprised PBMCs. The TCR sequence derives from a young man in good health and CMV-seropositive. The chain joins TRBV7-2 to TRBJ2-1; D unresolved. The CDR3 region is CASSLEFPSYNEQFF. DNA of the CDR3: TGTGCCAGCAGCTTAGAGTTCCCCTCCTACAATGAGCAGTTCTTC.